This T cell receptor beta chain was found in a study of post-analysis software for immune sequencing data. Study overall: Included among the disease courses, which were recorded for the cohort, were relapsing-remitting, secondary progressive and progressive-relapsing multiple sclerosis.

TCR beta cDNA libraries included unique molecular identifiers. Using its own MiXCR run on the PCR reads, TCRdb lists one record per CDR3 protein. The repertoire holds 600,000 to 700,000 distinct CDR3 sequences, approximately 60% seen once, with about 10% in the top ten. This CDR3 has 15 amino acids. CDR1 is GTSNPN, CDR2 SVGIG, per germline (reference sequence). Losses at the gene ends were 2 bases for V and 5 bases for J; bases not matched to a gene: 10. In this sample, this clonotype turned up a few times. As yet, its antigen is unknown. Overall study findings and caveats: F measure grouped same-batch samples tightly together. Significantly lower normalized Chao1 diversity was found in patients with multiple sclerosis relative to controls. In patients, TRBV5-6, TRBV5-1 and TRBV20-1 belonged to five TRBV segments found more frequently than in controls.

This TCR was sampled from a girl aged 2 to 9 with multiple sclerosis. V gene TRBV30 combines with J gene TRBJ1-2, with TRBD1 identical over 8 bases. Source material: blood. CDR3 residues: CAWSTQGARMYGYTF. The CDR3 DNA is TGTGCCTGGAGTACGCAGGGGGCGAGAATGTATGGCTACACCTTC.